Sequencing of this T cell receptor (beta chain) was carried out in a study of shared clonotypes between healthy human individuals. The study, taken as a whole, reports: Lower generation probabilities were found for non-shared clonotypes than for those shared by all four donors.

With regard to this clone: Antigen: not known.

Deep was the level used in running the assay. Each sorted subset replicate got 200 ng genomic DNA, roughly 30,000 genomes. TCRdb's copy holds only in-frame clones and misses some; the assay was immunoSEQ multiplex PCR. The table shows 2 million to 2.5 million clones, with 93% occurring only once. V shed 5 bases and J shed 4 bases, with 12 bases lying between them. The CDR3 covers 13 residues. From germline, CDR1 is SGHTA and CDR2 FQGNSA. V is TRBV7-2 and J is TRBJ2-7; D might be TRBD2 (6 bases). Sequenced: naive CD4+ T cells from PBMCs. Subset defined: CD45RA+ positively selected. The receptor's source is a young man in good health. Some clones in this sample may be carry-over from other donors' samples. The CDR3 DNA follows: TGTGCCAGCAGCGAGACCGGACTATACGAGCAGTACTTC. Protein sequence: CASSETGLYEQYF.